This T cell receptor beta chain comes out of a study of shared clonotypes between healthy human individuals. General study results and limits: Estimated richness values were generally larger in naive subsets than in memory subsets.

A word on this clone: The antigen is not known.

Germline CDR1 LGHNA, CDR2 YSLEER. With V trimmed by 0 bases and J by 3 bases, 8 bases remained unmatched. The CDR3 runs to 16 residues. Sequencing was performed with immunoSEQ multiplex PCR; in TCRdb, only in-frame clones are kept and a portion is missing. In the table there are around 2,100,000 clones, about 95% of which are singletons. Terminally differentiated effector memory CD45RA+ cells were excluded from the naive CD8 cells, which were CD45RO-negative and positively selected for CCR7. Every one of the donors was a Caucasian adult that lived in Nashville, Tennessee. The V and J genes are TRBV4-3 and TRBJ2-7; TRBD1 aligns across 7 bases. The sample taken for sequencing was naive CD8+ T cells sorted from blood. This sequence was found in a man younger than 35 in good health. The CDR3 region is CASSQDSTGTGYEQYF. Here the CDR3 DNA reads TGCGCCAGCAGCCAAGATTCGACAGGGACCGGCTACGAGCAGTACTTC.